The rows below give T cell receptor beta chains drawn from one sample of a study of shared clonotypes between healthy human individuals. TCRdb keeps only in-frame clones here, not all; method: immunoSEQ multiplex PCR. This table holds roughly 1,500,000 clones, roughly 98% found once. Material: naive CD4+ T cells sorted from blood. The receptor set was obtained from a man aged 25-45 years in good health. The CDR3 runs from the conserved cysteine through the conserved F or W. A D gene is named only where the DNA matches it firmly. The size entry is marked missing in some rows and otherwise reads once, few, many or a size class.

v_gene: TRBV19; j_gene: TRBJ2-5; d_gene: -; abundance: -; CDR3aa: CASAGRGETQYF; CDR3nt: TGTGCCAGTGCGGGGCGTGGGGAGACCCAGTACTTC
v_gene: TRBV7-9; j_gene: TRBJ1-4; d_gene: TRBD1; abundance: -; CDR3aa: CASSYRTGGEKLFF; CDR3nt: TGTGCCAGCAGCTATAGGACAGGAGGAGAAAAACTGTTTTTT
v_gene: TRBV7-9; j_gene: TRBJ1-2; d_gene: TRBD1; abundance: -; CDR3aa: CASSFDRQGVGDGYTF; CDR3nt: TGTGCCAGCAGCTTCGACCGACAGGGCGTGGGTGATGGCTACACCTTC
v_gene: TRBV28; j_gene: TRBJ1-1; d_gene: TRBD1; abundance: -; CDR3aa: CASSPGGQNTEAFF; CDR3nt: TGTGCCAGCAGTCCAGGGGGGCAGAACACTGAAGCTTTCTTT
v_gene: TRBV19; j_gene: TRBJ1-2; d_gene: -; abundance: -; CDR3aa: CASSIRGAPTNYGYTF; CDR3nt: TGTGCCAGTAGTATTCGGGGGGCTCCCACTAACTATGGCTACACCTTC
v_gene: TRBV2; j_gene: TRBJ1-1; d_gene: TRBD1; abundance: -; CDR3aa: CASSLTGVTEAFF; CDR3nt: TGTGCCAGCAGTTTGACAGGGGTTACTGAAGCTTTCTTT
v_gene: TRBV29-1; j_gene: TRBJ1-2; d_gene: -; abundance: -; CDR3aa: CSVAWTNYGYTF; CDR3nt: TGCAGCGTTGCCTGGACAAACTATGGCTACACCTTC
v_gene: TRBV28; j_gene: TRBJ2-5; d_gene: TRBD1; abundance: -; CDR3aa: CASRTGTGDFATQYF; CDR3nt: TGTGCCAGCAGGACCGGGACAGGGGACTTTGCGACCCAGTACTTC
v_gene: TRBV7-9; j_gene: TRBJ2-5; d_gene: -; abundance: -; CDR3aa: CASSPLVGLGTQYF; CDR3nt: TGTGCCAGCAGCCCCCTGGTTGGCCTGGGGACCCAGTACTTC
v_gene: TRBV5-1; j_gene: TRBJ2-1; d_gene: TRBD2; abundance: -; CDR3aa: CASSLVPRTSGGNEQFF; CDR3nt: TGCGCCAGCAGCTTGGTTCCCCGGACTAGCGGGGGCAATGAGCAGTTCTTC
v_gene: TRBV25-1; j_gene: TRBJ1-1; d_gene: -; abundance: once; CDR3aa: CASSDPMNTEAFF; CDR3nt: TGTGCCAGCAGTGACCCCATGAACACTGAAGCTTTCTTT
v_gene: TRBV30; j_gene: TRBJ2-2; d_gene: -; abundance: -; CDR3aa: CAWSDDRQSVYTGELFF; CDR3nt: TGTGCCTGGAGTGATGATAGACAGAGCGTATACACCGGGGAGCTGTTTTTT
v_gene: TRBV10-3; j_gene: TRBJ1-5; d_gene: -; abundance: once; CDR3aa: CAISESASGGNQPQHF; CDR3nt: TGTGCCATCAGTGAGTCGGCTTCGGGCGGCAATCAGCCCCAGCATTTT
v_gene: TRBV28; j_gene: TRBJ1-5; d_gene: -; abundance: -; CDR3aa: CASSNDRQPQHF; CDR3nt: TGTGCCAGCAGCAATGATAGACAGCCCCAGCATTTT
v_gene: TRBV5-1; j_gene: TRBJ2-5; d_gene: -; abundance: -; CDR3aa: CASREGGETQYF; CDR3nt: TGCGCCAGCAGGGAGGGTGGCGAGACCCAGTACTTC
v_gene: TRBV28; j_gene: TRBJ1-5; d_gene: -; abundance: -; CDR3aa: CASSLPLGGPQPQHF; CDR3nt: TGTGCCAGCAGTTTACCGTTGGGGGGGCCTCAGCCCCAGCATTTT
v_gene: TRBV5-1; j_gene: TRBJ2-7; d_gene: -; abundance: -; CDR3aa: CASSPVENHEQYF; CDR3nt: TGCGCCAGCAGCCCGGTCGAGAACCACGAGCAGTACTTC
v_gene: TRBV9; j_gene: TRBJ2-7; d_gene: TRBD2; abundance: once; CDR3aa: CASSVSGGSYEQYF; CDR3nt: TGTGCCAGCAGTGTCAGCGGGGGCTCCTACGAGCAGTACTTC
v_gene: TRBV7-2; j_gene: TRBJ2-2; d_gene: -; abundance: once; CDR3aa: CASPGPNTGELFF; CDR3nt: TGTGCCAGCCCGGGACCGAACACCGGGGAGCTGTTTTTT